This T cell receptor beta chain derives from a study of T cell repertoires in cytomegalovirus infection. In germline, CDR1 is LNHDA, CDR2 SQIVND (reference sequence). The CDR3 is 15 amino acids. V was trimmed by 5 bases and J by 1 base, leaving 13 bases between them. There are a few counts of this clonotype. MiXCR, run by TCRdb on the reads, gives a single entry per CDR3 protein. The repertoire holds about 740,000 distinct CDR3 sequences, with roughly 36% as singletons. The V gene is TRBV19, the J gene TRBJ2-3, with D perhaps assigned TRBD1 or TRBD2 (6 bases each). The sequencing input was PBMCs. The TCR comes from a human donor in good health (CMV status not recorded). Some clones in this sample may be carry-over from other donors' samples. The CDR3, as DNA: TGTGCCAGTAGTCCGTACAGGGAGGGCACAGATACGCAGTATTTT. Protein: CASSPYREGTDTQYF.